The rows below give T cell receptor beta chains drawn from one sample of a study of identical twins. TCRdb passed the 5' RACE reads through MiXCR, listing each CDR3 protein once. Here the sample spans 130,000 to 150,000 distinct CDR3 sequences, 3.5% being singletons. What was sequenced was memory T cells sorted from blood. Source of these receptors: a man younger than 35 in good health. Each CDR3 is given with its conserved first and last residue. Fields, in order: clone size, D gene, J gene, V gene, CDR3 protein, CDR3 DNA. A D gene is named only where the DNA matches it firmly. Not every row has a clone size; where given, it reads once, few, many or a size class.

>many|.|TRBJ2-3|TRBV20-1
CSARDLDSADYTDTQYF
TGCAGTGCTAGAGATCTGGATTCAGCGGACTACACAGATACGCAGTATTTT
>many|.|TRBJ2-3|TRBV20-1
CSARDSAADTQYF
TGCAGTGCTAGAGATAGCGCGGCAGATACGCAGTATTTT
>many|TRBD2|TRBJ2-3|TRBV6-5
CASSLSSGRVSDTQYF
TGTGCCAGCAGTTTATCTAGCGGGAGAGTCTCAGATACGCAGTATTTT
>many|.|TRBJ2-7|TRBV6-5
CASSYSGINYEQYF
TGTGCCAGCAGTTACTCGGGGATCAATTACGAGCAGTACTTC
>many|.|TRBJ2-1|TRBV3-1
CASSQGVRHGAYNEQFF
TGTGCCAGCAGCCAAGGCGTTAGACATGGTGCCTACAATGAGCAGTTCTTC
>many|TRBD2|TRBJ2-5|TRBV20-1
CSARGIYGRAGETQYF
TGCAGTGCTAGGGGCATTTACGGGAGGGCCGGGGAGACCCAGTACTTC
>.|TRBD2|TRBJ2-1|TRBV7-2
CASSPREGTGTSF
TGTGCCAGCAGCCCTCGCGAAGGGACGGGGACTAGTTTC
>many|TRBD1|TRBJ2-2|TRBV5-1
CASSLAGTANTGELFF
TGCGCCAGCAGCTTGGCGGGGACAGCGAACACCGGGGAGCTGTTTTTT
>many|.|TRBJ2-7|TRBV7-2
CASSLALRGRYEQYF
TGTGCCAGCAGCTTAGCACTCCGCGGAAGATACGAGCAGTACTTC
>many|.|TRBJ2-6|TRBV9
CASSPGTLGANVLTF
TGTGCCAGCAGCCCCGGCACCCTTGGGGCCAACGTCCTGACTTTC
>many|.|TRBJ2-5|TRBV20-1
CSARDRTSISETQYF
TGCAGTGCTAGAGATCGTACTTCCATTTCAGAGACCCAGTACTTC
>many|.|TRBJ2-1|TRBV5-1
CASSFSLADNEQFF
TGCGCCAGCAGCTTTAGTCTAGCCGACAATGAGCAGTTCTTC
>many|.|TRBJ1-2|TRBV5-5
CASSFKQGPNYGYTF
TGTGCCAGCAGCTTTAAACAGGGCCCTAACTATGGCTACACCTTC
>many|TRBD2|TRBJ2-7|TRBV7-9
CASSLVGGASYEQYF
TGTGCCAGCAGCTTAGTCGGGGGGGCCTCCTACGAGCAGTACTTC
>few|.|TRBJ2-2|TRBV20-1
CSASPGSTGELFF
TGCAGTGCTAGCCCCGGCAGCACCGGGGAGCTGTTTTTT
>.|.|TRBJ2-5|TRBV5-6
CASSLIQASREEETQYF
TGTGCCAGCAGCTTAATCCAAGCGTCCAGGGAAGAAGAGACCCAGTACTTC
>many|.|TRBJ1-2|TRBV3-1
CASSQGERAFDF
TGTGCCAGCAGCCAAGGGGAGCGGGCATTCGACTTC
>.|TRBD2|TRBJ2-1|TRBV20-1
CSAEKASGNGEQFF
TGCAGTGCTGAGAAGGCTAGCGGGAATGGTGAGCAGTTCTTC
>many|.|TRBJ1-5|TRBV7-2
CASSLERQGGQPQHF
TGTGCCAGCAGCTTAGAAAGGCAGGGCGGTCAGCCCCAGCATTTT
>many|.|TRBJ2-4|TRBV5-1
CASSLEPRAEVTKKNIQYF
TGCGCCAGCAGCTTGGAGCCGCGGGCAGAGGTCACCAAAAAAAACATTCAGTACTTC
>many|.|TRBJ2-3|TRBV12-3/TRBV12-4
CASSQLDYGTQYF
TGTGCCAGCAGTCAACTTGACTACGGTACGCAGTATTTT
>many|.|TRBJ2-7|TRBV20-1
CSATPGGEYEQYF
TGCAGTGCTACGCCCGGGGGAGAGTACGAGCAGTACTTC
>many|.|TRBJ2-5|TRBV7-9
CASSLGAGPAGETQYF
TGTGCCAGCAGCTTAGGAGCGGGCCCCGCGGGAGAGACCCAGTACTTC
>many|TRBD2|TRBJ2-7|TRBV20-1
CSQTSGYYEQYF
TGCAGTCAGACTAGCGGATACTACGAGCAGTACTTC
>many|.|TRBJ1-6|TRBV5-5
CASSWVEGGNSPLHF
TGTGCCAGCAGCTGGGTAGAGGGCGGCAATTCACCCCTCCACTTT
>many|.|TRBJ1-4|TRBV6-5
CASSYRGSSTNEKLFF
TGTGCCAGCAGTTACCGGGGCTCATCAACTAATGAAAAACTGTTTTTT
>many|.|TRBJ2-5|TRBV11-3
CASSVRDGRKGRETQYF
TGTGCCAGCAGCGTCCGAGATGGACGGAAGGGACGAGAGACCCAGTACTTC
>many|.|TRBJ1-2|TRBV3-1
CASSRSSSEGYYGYTF
TGTGCCAGCAGCCGTTCTTCGTCGGAGGGGTACTATGGCTACACCTTC
>many|.|TRBJ1-1|TRBV5-1
CASSPAATMNTEAFF
TGCGCCAGCAGCCCCGCGGCCACTATGAACACTGAAGCTTTCTTT
>many|TRBD1|TRBJ2-4|TRBV6-2/TRBV6-3
CASRDQGADIQYF
TGTGCCAGCAGAGACCAGGGGGCTGACATTCAGTACTTC
>.|.|TRBJ1-2|TRBV6-5
CATGRNNGYTF
TGTGCCACGGGCCGAAACAATGGCTACACCTTC
>many|TRBD2|TRBJ2-7|TRBV6-2/TRBV6-3
CASSYEWLAGTYEQYF
TGTGCCAGCAGTTACGAGTGGCTAGCGGGGACGTACGAGCAGTACTTC
>many|.|TRBJ1-5|TRBV9
CASSVDGSNQPQHF
TGTGCCAGCAGCGTAGACGGTAGCAATCAGCCCCAGCATTTT
>many|.|TRBJ1-1|TRBV20-1
CSAISTGDEAFF
TGCAGTGCTATATCAACAGGAGATGAAGCTTTCTTT
>few|.|TRBJ1-5|TRBV6-2/TRBV6-3
CASSYERDQPQHF
TGTGCCAGCAGTTACGAGCGGGATCAGCCCCAGCATTTT
>many|TRBD2|TRBJ2-1|TRBV28
CASSRTGTSGRRNEQFF
TGTGCCAGCAGCCGGACCGGGACTAGCGGTCGTAGGAATGAGCAGTTCTTC
>many|TRBD2|TRBJ2-4|TRBV4-2
CASSRGTSGGRGKNIQYF
TGTGCCAGCAGCCGAGGGACTAGCGGGGGAAGGGGCAAAAACATTCAGTACTTC
>many|.|TRBJ2-2|TRBV7-2
CASSPTGFATGELFF
TGTGCCAGCAGCCCAACAGGGTTCGCGACCGGGGAGCTGTTTTTT
>many|TRBD2|TRBJ2-7|TRBV6-2/TRBV6-3
CAGQSGKHYEQYF
TGTGCCGGTCAGAGCGGGAAACACTACGAGCAGTACTTC
>many|.|TRBJ2-4|TRBV5-6
CASSLGDLRLAKNIQYF
TGTGCCAGCAGCTTGGGAGACTTGAGACTAGCCAAAAACATTCAGTACTTC
>few|.|TRBJ1-2|TRBV6-1
CASSPDTDYGYTF
TGTGCCAGCAGCCCAGACACCGACTATGGCTACACCTTC
>many|.|TRBJ2-2|TRBV24-1
CATSARTGNTGELFF
TGTGCCACCAGTGCCCGGACTGGGAACACCGGGGAGCTGTTTTTT
>many|.|TRBJ2-2|TRBV12-3/TRBV12-4
CASEGTGELFF
TGTGCCAGCGAGGGCACCGGGGAGCTGTTTTTT
>many|TRBD2|TRBJ2-5|TRBV20-1
CSALGLAGAHQETQYF
TGCAGTGCGCTGGGACTAGCGGGAGCGCACCAAGAGACCCAGTACTTC
>.|TRBD1|TRBJ2-5|TRBV7-6
CASSFPGTGPLQETQYF
TGTGCCAGCAGCTTTCCCGGGACAGGCCCTCTCCAAGAGACCCAGTACTTC
>many|TRBD2|TRBJ2-3|TRBV20-1
CSARDQSGATSGGPTDTQYF
TGCAGTGCTAGAGATCAATCGGGGGCGACTAGCGGGGGACCCACAGATACGCAGTATTTT